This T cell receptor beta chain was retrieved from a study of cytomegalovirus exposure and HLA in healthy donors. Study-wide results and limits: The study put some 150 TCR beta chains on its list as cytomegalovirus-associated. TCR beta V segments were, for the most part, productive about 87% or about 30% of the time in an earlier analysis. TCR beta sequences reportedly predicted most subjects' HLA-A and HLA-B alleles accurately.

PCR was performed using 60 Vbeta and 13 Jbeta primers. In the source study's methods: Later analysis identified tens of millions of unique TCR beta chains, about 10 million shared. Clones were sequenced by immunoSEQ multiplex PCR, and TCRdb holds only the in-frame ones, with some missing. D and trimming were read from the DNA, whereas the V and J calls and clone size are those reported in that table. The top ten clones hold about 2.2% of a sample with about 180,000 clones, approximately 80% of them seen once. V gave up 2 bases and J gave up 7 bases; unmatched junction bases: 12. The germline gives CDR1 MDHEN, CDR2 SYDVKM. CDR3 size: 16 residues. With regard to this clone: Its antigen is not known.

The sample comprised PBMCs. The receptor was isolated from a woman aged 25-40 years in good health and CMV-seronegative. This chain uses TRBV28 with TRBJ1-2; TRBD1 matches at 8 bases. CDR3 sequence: CASSLVRADRGSGYTF. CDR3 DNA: TGTGCCAGCAGTTTAGTACGGGCCGACAGGGGATCTGGCTACACCTTC.